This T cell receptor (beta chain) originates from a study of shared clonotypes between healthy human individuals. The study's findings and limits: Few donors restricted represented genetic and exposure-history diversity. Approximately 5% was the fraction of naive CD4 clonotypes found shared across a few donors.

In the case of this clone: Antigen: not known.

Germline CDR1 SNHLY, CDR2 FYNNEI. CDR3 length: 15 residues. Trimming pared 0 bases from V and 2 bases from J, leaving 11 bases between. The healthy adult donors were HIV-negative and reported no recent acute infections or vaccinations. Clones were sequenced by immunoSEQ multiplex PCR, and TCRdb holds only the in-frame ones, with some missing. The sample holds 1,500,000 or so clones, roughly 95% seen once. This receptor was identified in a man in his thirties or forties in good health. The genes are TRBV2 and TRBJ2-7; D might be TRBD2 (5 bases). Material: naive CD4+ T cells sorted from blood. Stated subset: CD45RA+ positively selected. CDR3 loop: CASSEARDGTYEQYF. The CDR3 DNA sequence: TGTGCCAGCAGTGAAGCCAGAGACGGGACCTACGAGCAGTACTTC.